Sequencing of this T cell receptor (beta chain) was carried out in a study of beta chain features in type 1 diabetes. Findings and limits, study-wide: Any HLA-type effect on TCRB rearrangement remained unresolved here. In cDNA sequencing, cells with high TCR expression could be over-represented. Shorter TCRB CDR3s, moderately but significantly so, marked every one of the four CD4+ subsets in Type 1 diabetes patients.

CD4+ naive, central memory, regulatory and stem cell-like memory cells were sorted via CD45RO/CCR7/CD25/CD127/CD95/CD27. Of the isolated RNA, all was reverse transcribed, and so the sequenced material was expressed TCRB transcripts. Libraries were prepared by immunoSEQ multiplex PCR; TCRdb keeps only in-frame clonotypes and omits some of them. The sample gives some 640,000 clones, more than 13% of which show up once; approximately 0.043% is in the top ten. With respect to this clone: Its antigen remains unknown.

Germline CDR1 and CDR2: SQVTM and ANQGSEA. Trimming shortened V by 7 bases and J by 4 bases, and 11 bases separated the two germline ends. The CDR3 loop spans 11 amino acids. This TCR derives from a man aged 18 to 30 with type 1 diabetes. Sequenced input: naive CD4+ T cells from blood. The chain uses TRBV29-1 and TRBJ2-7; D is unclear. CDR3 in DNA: TGCAGCGCTGCGGAGTCTTACGAGCAGTACTTC. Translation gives CSAAESYEQYF.